In this sample, the clone carrying this T cell receptor (beta chain) turned up many times. This entry comes from a study of T cells in Graves' hyperthyroidism and ophthalmopathy. The CDR3 has 14 residues. The V gene lost 7 bases and the J gene lost 2 bases, with 14 bases spanning the gap. CDR1 ENHRY and CDR2 SYGVKD come from the germline V gene. The TCR beta CDR3 regions underwent amplification using RNA transcripts as the source. A set of HTBI primers served as the primers for a first-round RT-PCR of the TCR CDR3. TCRdb re-analysed the multiplex PCR reads in MiXCR, keeping a single row per CDR3 protein. Among about 840,000 distinct CDR3 sequences listed, more than 30% were seen once. Extraction of PBMCs used roughly 9.3 ml of fresh peripheral blood.

The chain joins TRBV10-3 to TRBJ2-5; D unresolved. Source material: blood. The source of this sequence is a man younger than 30 with Graves' hyperthyroidism. CDR3 in DNA: TGTGCCATCACGGCAGACCCACTGCAAGAGACCCAGTACTTC. Protein product: CAITADPLQETQYF.